The 19 T cell receptor beta chains below were found in one sample sequenced in a study of T cell responses to AZD1222 COVID-19 vaccine. Only in-frame clones appear in the TCRdb table, and some are missing; sequencing was by immunoSEQ multiplex PCR. Of over 80,000 clones listed, roughly nine tenths are singletons. Sample: peripheral blood, taken 28 days after the second AZD1222 dose. These receptors all come from an adult who received the AZD1222 COVID-19 vaccine.

This chain joins TRBV5-1 and TRBJ1-6, with D tentatively TRBD1 (5 bases). V gave up 4 bases and J gave up 10 bases, with 15 bases separating them. Looked up from germline, CDR1 is SGHRS and CDR2 is YFSETQ. CDR3 length equals 14 residues. The CDR3 sequence is CASSAGELGSPLHF. CDR3 nucleotide sequence: TGCGCCAGCAGCGCGGGGGAGCTCGGGTCACCCCTCCACTTT.

The chain carries TRBV28 and TRBJ1-2; a possible D gene is TRBD1 (6 bases). CDR3 length: 13 residues. Between the trimmed V and J ends, which lost 6 bases and 8 bases, there was a span of 16 bases. Germline V gene data show CDR1 as MDHEN and CDR2 as SYDVKM. CDR3 loop: CASRDSTGSGYTF. CDR3 bases: TGTGCCAGCAGGGACTCCACAGGGAGCGGCTACACCTTC.

This clone has a single count. CDR3 residues: CASSPGTGGRTEAFF. Written as DNA, the CDR3 is TGTGCCAGCAGTCCCGGGACAGGGGGGAGAACTGAAGCTTTCTTT. The chain joins TRBV6-6 to TRBJ1-1; 11 bases align to TRBD1. Germline V gene sequence: CDR1 MNHNY, CDR2 SVGAGI (reference sequence). Germline trimming cut 5 bases from V and 5 bases from J; bases unmatched to any gene: 7. The length of the CDR3 is 15 residues.

The rearrangement joins TRBV14 to TRBJ2-1; D gene uncertain. The CDR3 has 12 residues. V was cut by 4 bases and J by 9 bases, with 10 bases left in between. Germline V gene lookup returns CDR1 SGHDN and CDR2 FVKESK. CDR3 coding DNA: TGTGCCAGCAGCCGGTCATGGGGTGAGCAGTTCTTC. Translated, it gives CASSRSWGEQFF.

The chain is built from TRBV3-1 (or the pseudogene TRBV3-2) and TRBJ1-3; 8 bases match TRBD1. V was clipped by 4 bases and J by 0 bases; unmatched bases: 5. Per germline, CDR1 LGHDT and CDR2 YNNKEL (reference sequence). This CDR3 is built from 16 residues. The CDR3 loop reads CASSLRQGSSGNTIYF. The CDR3 nucleotides are TGTGCCAGCAGCCTCCGACAGGGGAGCTCTGGAAACACCATATATTTT.

Notes on this clone: Other DNA sequences in this sample translate to the same CDR3. The genes are TRBV28 and TRBJ1-5; 7 bases map to TRBD1. The CDR3 is 14 residues long. Germline CDR1 is MDHEN and CDR2 is SYDVKM. Germline trimming cut 5 bases from V and 0 bases from J; bases unmatched to any gene: 1. This CDR3 reads CASSQGGSNQPQHF. The CDR3 DNA follows: TGTGCCAGCAGTCAGGGGGGTAGCAATCAGCCCCAGCATTTT.

The rearrangement links TRBV20-1 to TRBJ2-7; unclear D gene. The length of the CDR3 is 11 residues. V lost 3 bases to trimming and J lost 9 bases, with 12 bases between them. Germline loops: CDR1 DFQATT, CDR2 SNEGSKA (reference sequence). CDR3 bases: TGCAGTGCTAGGGCGGTTCCCGGGCAGTACTTC. Protein product: CSARAVPGQYF.

The rearrangement links TRBV6-1 to TRBJ1-2; D is uncertain. CDR3 size: 13 residues. V shed 2 bases and J shed 2 bases, with 6 bases lying between them. Germline values: CDR1 MNHNS, CDR2 SASEGT. The CDR3 sequence: CASSERGNYGYTF. In nucleotides, the CDR3 is TGTGCCAGCAGTGAAAGAGGGAACTATGGCTACACCTTC.

The gene calls are TRBV18 and TRBJ2-1; D gene uncertain. Germline lookup yields CDR1 KGHSH and CDR2 LQKENI. V was pared by 0 bases and J by 5 bases, with 5 bases between. The CDR3 totals 13 residues. CDR3 in DNA: TGTGCCAGCTCACCACCTTCTGACAATGAGCAGTTCTTC. This translates into CASSPPSDNEQFF. Complete variable domain (other parts from reference TRBV18 and TRBJ2-1): NAGVMQNPRHLVRRRGQEARLRCSPMKGHSHVYWYRQLPEEGLKFMVYLQKENIIDESGMPKERFSAEFPKEGPSILRIQQVVRGDSAAYFCASSPPSDNEQFFGPGTRLTVL.

This clone was observed a single time. The V gene is TRBV27, the J gene TRBJ2-1; 11 bases map to TRBD2. Germline lookup yields CDR1 MNHEY and CDR2 SMNVEV (reference sequence). This CDR3 is 16 amino acids long. V shed 6 bases and J 3 bases; nucleotides not matched to a gene: 7. In nucleotides, the CDR3 is TGTGCCAGCAGAAAACCCGGGACTAGCGGCTACAATGAGCAGTTCTTC. This gives the protein CASRKPGTSGYNEQFF.

The CDR3 loop is CASSLVGRDGYGYTF. Here the CDR3 DNA reads TGTGCCAGCAGCTTGGTCGGCAGGGATGGATATGGCTACACCTTC. The gene calls are TRBV5-4 and TRBJ1-2; the D gene is possibly TRBD1 (5 bases). Trimming stripped 0 bases from V and 5 bases from J, with 14 bases between. The germline CDR1 and CDR2 sequences are SGHNT and YYREEE (reference sequence). This CDR3 region has 15 residues. The full variable domain, rest sourced from reference TRBV5-4 and TRBJ1-2, is ETGVTQSPTHLIKTRGQQVTLRCSSQSGHNTVSWYQQALGQGPQFIFQYYREEENGRGNFPPRFSGLQFPNYSSELNVNALELDDSALYLCASSLVGRDGYGYTFGSGTRLTVV.

CDR3 nucleotides: TGTGCCACCGGACTTAGGGGGGGAAATGAGCAGTTCTTC. Encoded protein: CATGLRGGNEQFF. The chain is built from TRBV2 and TRBJ2-1, with D possibly being TRBD2 (7 bases). The CDR3 spans 13 residues. The germline CDR1 and CDR2 sequences are SNHLY and FYNNEI. Trimming removed 10 bases from V and 7 bases from J, with 17 bases in between. Looking up the rest from reference TRBV2 and TRBJ2-1 gives the full variable domain: EPEVTQTPSHQVTQMGQEVILRCVPISNHLYFYWYRQILGQKVEFLVSFYNNEISEKSEIFDDQFSVERPDGSNFTLKIRSTKLEDSAMYFCATGLRGGNEQFFGPGTRLTVL.

V and J are TRBV2 and TRBJ1-1; maybe TRBD1 (6 bases). CDR1 is SNHLY, CDR2 FYNNEI, per germline. The CDR3 runs to 15 residues. The V end was cut by 4 bases, the J end by 1 base, with 13 bases between. CDR3 coding DNA: TGTGCCAGCAGTGCCACACAGGGCTCGAACACTGAAGCTTTCTTT. Translated, it gives CASSATQGSNTEAFF. The full variable domain, in which reference TRBV2 and TRBJ1-1 provide the parts outside the CDR3, is EPEVTQTPSHQVTQMGQEVILRCVPISNHLYFYWYRQILGQKVEFLVSFYNNEISEKSEIFDDQFSVERPDGSNFTLKIRSTKLEDSAMYFCASSATQGSNTEAFFGQGTRLTVV.

V gene TRBV28 combines with J gene TRBJ2-1; 11 bases line up with TRBD2. CDR3 length: 16 amino acids. The germline V gene encodes CDR1 MDHEN and CDR2 SYDVKM. Trimming took 5 bases from V and 6 from J; bases not matched to a gene: 9. The CDR3 DNA reads as TGTGCCAGCAGTCCCCCCCGACTAGCGGGAATCAATGAGCAGTTCTTC. Its protein product is CASSPPRLAGINEQFF. Variable domain in full (rest from reference TRBV28 and TRBJ2-1): DVKVTQSSRYLVKRTGEKVFLECVQDMDHENMFWYRQDPGLGLRLIYFSYDVKMKEKGDIPEGYSVSREKKERFSLILESASTNQTSMYLCASSPPRLAGINEQFFGPGTRLTVL.

This chain joins TRBV27 and TRBJ2-1; 13 bases fit TRBD2. The trim removed 8 bases at V and 5 bases at J, leaving 3 bases unmatched. The CDR3 length is 14 residues. Germline values: CDR1 MNHEY, CDR2 SMNVEV (reference sequence). The CDR3 loop reads CASGTSGADNEQFF. Here the CDR3 DNA reads TGTGCCAGCGGGACTAGCGGGGCGGACAATGAGCAGTTCTTC.

The chain carries TRBV28 and TRBJ1-4, with no clear D. Per the germline V gene, CDR1 is MDHEN and CDR2 is SYDVKM. The CDR3 consists of 11 residues. The V gene lost 5 bases and the J gene lost 8 bases, with 6 bases spanning the gap. CDR3 residues: CASSTLEKLFF. DNA of the CDR3: TGTGCCAGCAGTACGCTGGAAAAACTGTTTTTT.

V gene TRBV5-1 combines with J gene TRBJ2-3; possible D gene TRBD2, 6 bases. Per germline, CDR1 SGHRS and CDR2 YFSETQ. This CDR3 is built from 16 residues. The ends were cut back, 0 bases at V and 8 bases at J, with 19 bases in the middle. The CDR3 sequence is CASSLAGGGIGGTQYF. The CDR3 DNA follows: TGCGCCAGCAGCTTGGCCGGCGGCGGGATTGGGGGTACGCAGTATTTT. The whole variable domain, filled in from reference TRBV5-1 and TRBJ2-3, reads KAGVTQTPRYLIKTRGQQVTLSCSPISGHRSVSWYQQTPGQGLQFLFEYFSETQRNKGNFPGRFSGRQFSNSRSEMNVSTLELGDSALYLCASSLAGGGIGGTQYFGPGTRLTVL.

Details on this clone: At one boundary the junction diverges from the germline segment, which might be a read error. This chain joins TRBV6-5 and TRBJ1-2; maybe TRBD1 (5 bases). The CDR3 is 14 residues long. Per the germline V gene, CDR1 is MNHEY and CDR2 is SVGAGI. CDR3 loop: CVSTAGVSNYGYTF. The CDR3 bases are TGTGTCAGCACGGCGGGGGTTTCTAACTATGGCTACACCTTC.

This clone was recorded once. The V and J genes are TRBV6-5 and TRBJ1-5, with D possibly matching TRBD1 (6 bases). CDR1 and CDR2 from the germline V gene are MNHEY and SVGAGI. This CDR3 has 12 residues. Trimming stripped 7 bases from V and 10 bases from J, with 14 bases between. The CDR3 coding sequence is TGTGCCAGCACAGGGGCCCAATCTCCCCAGCATTTT. Its translation: CASTGAQSPQHF.